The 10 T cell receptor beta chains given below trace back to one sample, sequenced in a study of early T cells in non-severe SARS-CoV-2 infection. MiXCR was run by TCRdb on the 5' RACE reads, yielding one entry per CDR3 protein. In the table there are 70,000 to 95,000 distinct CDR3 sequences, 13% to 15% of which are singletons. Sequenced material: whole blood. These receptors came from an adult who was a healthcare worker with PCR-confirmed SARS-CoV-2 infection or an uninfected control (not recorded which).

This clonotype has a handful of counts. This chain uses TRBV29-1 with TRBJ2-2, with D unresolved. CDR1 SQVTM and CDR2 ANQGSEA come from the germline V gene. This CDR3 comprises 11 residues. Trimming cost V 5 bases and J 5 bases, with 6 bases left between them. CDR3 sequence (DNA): TGCAGCGTTTTACTTACCGGGGAGCTGTTTTTT. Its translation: CSVLLTGELFF.

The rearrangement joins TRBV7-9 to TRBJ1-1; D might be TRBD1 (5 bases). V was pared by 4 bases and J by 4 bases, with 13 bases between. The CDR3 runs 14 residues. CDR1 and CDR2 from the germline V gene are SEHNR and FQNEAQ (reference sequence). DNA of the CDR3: TGTGCCAGCAGCTCCAGACGGGGCGGCACTGAAGCTTTCTTT. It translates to CASSSRRGGTEAFF.

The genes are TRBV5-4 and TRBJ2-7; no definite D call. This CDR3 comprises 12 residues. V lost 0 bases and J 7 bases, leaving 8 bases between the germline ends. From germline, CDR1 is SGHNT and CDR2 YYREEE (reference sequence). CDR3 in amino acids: CASSLGLGEQYF. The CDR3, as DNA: TGTGCCAGCAGCTTGGGTCTGGGAGAGCAGTACTTC.

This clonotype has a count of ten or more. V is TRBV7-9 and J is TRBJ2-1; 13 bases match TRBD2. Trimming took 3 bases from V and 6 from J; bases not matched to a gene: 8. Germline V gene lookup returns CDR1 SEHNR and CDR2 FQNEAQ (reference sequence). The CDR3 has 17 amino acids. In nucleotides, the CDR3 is TGTGCCAGCAGCTTGCCGGGACTAGCGGGGTCGACCAATGAGCAGTTCTTC. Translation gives CASSLPGLAGSTNEQFF.

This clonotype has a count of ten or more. The DNA for the CDR3 is TGTGCCAGCATCCACGGTGGTGAAGCTTTCTTT. Encoded protein: CASIHGGEAFF. V and J are TRBV7-9 and TRBJ1-1, with D unclear. The germline CDR1 and CDR2 sequences are SEHNR and FQNEAQ (reference sequence). CDR3 length equals 11 residues. The V end lost 7 bases, the J end lost 7 bases, and 10 bases lay between the germline ends.

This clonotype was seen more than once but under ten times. The CDR3 sequence is CASSSQGIREIISGELFF. The CDR3 nucleotides read TGTGCCAGCAGCTCCCAGGGGATTCGGGAAATAATCTCCGGGGAGCTGTTTTTT. The chain joins TRBV21-1 to TRBJ2-2; TRBD1 is the table's D call, not checked against the DNA. TRBV21-1 is a known pseudogene. This CDR3 has 18 amino acids.

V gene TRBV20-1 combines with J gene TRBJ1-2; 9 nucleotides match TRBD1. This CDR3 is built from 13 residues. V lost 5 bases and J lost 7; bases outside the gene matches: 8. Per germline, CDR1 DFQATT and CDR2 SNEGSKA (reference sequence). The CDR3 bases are TGCAGTGCTGCGGCCGGGACAGGGATTGGCTACACCTTC. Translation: CSAAAGTGIGYTF.

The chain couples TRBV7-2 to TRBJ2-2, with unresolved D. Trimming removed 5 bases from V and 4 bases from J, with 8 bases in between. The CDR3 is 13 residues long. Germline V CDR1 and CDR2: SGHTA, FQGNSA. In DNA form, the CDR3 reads TGTGCCAGCAGCGAATGGGGCACCGGGGAGCTGTTTTTT. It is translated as CASSEWGTGELFF. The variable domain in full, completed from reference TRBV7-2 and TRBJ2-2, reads GAGVSQSPSNKVTEKGKDVELRCDPISGHTALYWYRQSLGQGLEFLIYFQGNSAPDKSGLPSDRFSAERTGGSVSTLTIQRTQQEDSAVYLCASSEWGTGELFFGEGSRLTVL.

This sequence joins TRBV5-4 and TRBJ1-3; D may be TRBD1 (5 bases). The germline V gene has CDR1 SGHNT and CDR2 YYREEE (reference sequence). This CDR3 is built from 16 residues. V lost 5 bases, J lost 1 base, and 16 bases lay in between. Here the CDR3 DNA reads TGTGCCAGCAGTCATACAGGCCGGGATTCTGGAAACACCATATATTTT. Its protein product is CASSHTGRDSGNTIYF.

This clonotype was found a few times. CDR3 sequence: CASSQVGTSGGTDTQYF. The CDR3 DNA is TGCGCCAGCAGCCAAGTCGGGACTAGCGGGGGCACAGATACGCAGTATTTT. V and J are TRBV4-1 and TRBJ2-3, with 13 bases matching TRBD2. V was clipped by 1 base and J by 1 base; unmatched bases: 2. Germline CDR1 is MGHRA and CDR2 is YSYEKL. This CDR3 has 17 residues.